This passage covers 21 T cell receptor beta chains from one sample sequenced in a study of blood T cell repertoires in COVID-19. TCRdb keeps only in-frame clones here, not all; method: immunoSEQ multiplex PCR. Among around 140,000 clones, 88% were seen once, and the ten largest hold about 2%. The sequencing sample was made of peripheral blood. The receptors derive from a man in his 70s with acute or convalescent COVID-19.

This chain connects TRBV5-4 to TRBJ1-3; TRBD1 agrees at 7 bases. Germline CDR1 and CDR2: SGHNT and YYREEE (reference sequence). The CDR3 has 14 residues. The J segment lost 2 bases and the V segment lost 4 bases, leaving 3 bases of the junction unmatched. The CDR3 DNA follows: TGTGCCAGCAGCACAGGGACAGCTGGAAACACCATATATTTT. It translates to CASSTGTAGNTIYF.

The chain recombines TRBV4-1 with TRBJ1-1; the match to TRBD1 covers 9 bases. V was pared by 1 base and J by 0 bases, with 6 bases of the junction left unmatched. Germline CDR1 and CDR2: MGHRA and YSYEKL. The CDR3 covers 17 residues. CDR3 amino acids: CASSQVPGTGMNTEAFF. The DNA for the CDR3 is TGCGCCAGCAGCCAAGTACCCGGGACAGGGATGAACACTGAAGCTTTCTTT.

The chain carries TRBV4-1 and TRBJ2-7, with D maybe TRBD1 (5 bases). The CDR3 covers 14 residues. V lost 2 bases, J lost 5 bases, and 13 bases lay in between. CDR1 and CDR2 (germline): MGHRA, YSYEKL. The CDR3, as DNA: TGCGCCAGCAGCCAACAAGGGGCTATTAACGAGCAGTACTTC. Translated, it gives CASSQQGAINEQYF.

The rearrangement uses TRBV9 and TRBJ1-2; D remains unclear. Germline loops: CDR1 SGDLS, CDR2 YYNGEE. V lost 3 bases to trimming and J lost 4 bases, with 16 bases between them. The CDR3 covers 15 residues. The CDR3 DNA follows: TGTGCCAGCAGCGCTCAGTCCCGATCGTCCTATGGCTACACCTTC. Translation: CASSAQSRSSYGYTF.

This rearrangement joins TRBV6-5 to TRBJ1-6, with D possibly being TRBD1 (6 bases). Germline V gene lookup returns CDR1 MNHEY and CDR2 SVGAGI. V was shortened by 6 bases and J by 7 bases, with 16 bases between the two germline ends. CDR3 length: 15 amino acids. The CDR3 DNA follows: TGTGCCAGCAGGGACATAACGGACAGAAATTCACCCCTCCACTTT. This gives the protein CASRDITDRNSPLHF.

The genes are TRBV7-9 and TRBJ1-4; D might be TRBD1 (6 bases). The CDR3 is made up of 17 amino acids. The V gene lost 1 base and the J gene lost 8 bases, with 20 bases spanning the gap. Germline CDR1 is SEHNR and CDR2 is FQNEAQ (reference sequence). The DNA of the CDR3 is TGTGCCAGCAGCTTAGGTTCTCTCAGGGGACGAGGAGAAAAACTGTTTTTT. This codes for CASSLGSLRGRGEKLFF.

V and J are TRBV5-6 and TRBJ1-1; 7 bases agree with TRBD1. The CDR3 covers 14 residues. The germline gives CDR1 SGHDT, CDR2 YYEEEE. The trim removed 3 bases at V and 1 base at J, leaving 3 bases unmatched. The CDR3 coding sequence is TGTGCCAGCAGCTACAGACAGGGGAACACTGAAGCTTTCTTT. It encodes CASSYRQGNTEAFF.

CDR3 nucleotides: TGTGCCAGCGCTCTTCCCGGTCGCACTGAAGCTTTCTTT. This translates into CASALPGRTEAFF. The rearrangement joins TRBV3-1 (or the pseudogene TRBV3-2) to TRBJ1-1; D not certain. The CDR3 runs to 13 residues. Germline CDR1 is LGHDT and CDR2 is YNNKEL (reference sequence). Trimming stripped 8 bases from V and 4 bases from J, with 14 bases between.

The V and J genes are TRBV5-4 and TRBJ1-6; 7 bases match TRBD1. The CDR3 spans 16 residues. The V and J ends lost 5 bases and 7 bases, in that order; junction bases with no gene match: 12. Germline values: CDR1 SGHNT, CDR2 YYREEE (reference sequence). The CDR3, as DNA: TGTGCCAGCAGTCCCTCTTCCGGGACAGAGAATTCACCCCTCCACTTT. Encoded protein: CASSPSSGTENSPLHF.

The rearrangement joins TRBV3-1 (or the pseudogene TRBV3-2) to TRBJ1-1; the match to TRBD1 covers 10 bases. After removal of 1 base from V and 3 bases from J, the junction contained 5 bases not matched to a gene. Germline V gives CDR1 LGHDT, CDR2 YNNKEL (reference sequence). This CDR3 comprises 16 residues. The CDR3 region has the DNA TGTGCCAGCAGCCAAGGGGGACAGGGGATTGACACTGAAGCTTTCTTT. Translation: CASSQGGQGIDTEAFF.

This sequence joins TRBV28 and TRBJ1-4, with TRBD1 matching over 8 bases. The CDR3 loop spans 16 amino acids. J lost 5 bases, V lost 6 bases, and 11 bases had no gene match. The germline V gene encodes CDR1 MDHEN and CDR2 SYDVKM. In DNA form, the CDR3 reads TGTGCCAGCAGCAACGTCCAGGGGGCAGGGAATGAAAAACTGTTTTTT. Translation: CASSNVQGAGNEKLFF. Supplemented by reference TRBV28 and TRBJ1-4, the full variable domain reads DVKVTQSSRYLVKRTGEKVFLECVQDMDHENMFWYRQDPGLGLRLIYFSYDVKMKEKGDIPEGYSVSREKKERFSLILESASTNQTSMYLCASSNVQGAGNEKLFFGSGTQLSVL.

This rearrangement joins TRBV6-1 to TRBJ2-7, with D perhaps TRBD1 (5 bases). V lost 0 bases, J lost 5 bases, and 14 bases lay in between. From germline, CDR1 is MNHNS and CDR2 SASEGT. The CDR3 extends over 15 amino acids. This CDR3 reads CASSEARRVGDEQYF. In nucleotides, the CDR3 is TGTGCCAGCAGTGAAGCGCGCAGGGTTGGGGACGAGCAGTACTTC.

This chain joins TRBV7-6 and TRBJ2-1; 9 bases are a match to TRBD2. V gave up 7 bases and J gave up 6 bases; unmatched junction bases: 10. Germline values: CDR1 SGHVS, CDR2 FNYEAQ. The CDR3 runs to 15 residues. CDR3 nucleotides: TGTGCCAGCACCGGCGGGAGGGGGAAGGTCAATGAGCAGTTCTTC. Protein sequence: CASTGGRGKVNEQFF.

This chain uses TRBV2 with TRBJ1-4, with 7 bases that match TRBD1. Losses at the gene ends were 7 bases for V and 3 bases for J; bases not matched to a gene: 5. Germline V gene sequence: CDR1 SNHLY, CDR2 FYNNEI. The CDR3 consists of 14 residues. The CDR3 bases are TGTGCCAGCACCCTCAGGGGGGCTAATGAAAAACTGTTTTTT. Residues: CASTLRGANEKLFF.

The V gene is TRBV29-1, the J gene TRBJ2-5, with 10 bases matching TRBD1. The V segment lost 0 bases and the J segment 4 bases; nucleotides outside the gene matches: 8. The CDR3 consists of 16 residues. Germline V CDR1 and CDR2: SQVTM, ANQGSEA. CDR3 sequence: CSVEERDRGSGETQYF. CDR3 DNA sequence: TGCAGCGTTGAAGAAAGGGACAGGGGCTCGGGAGAGACCCAGTACTTC. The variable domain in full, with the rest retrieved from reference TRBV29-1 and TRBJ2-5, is SAVISQKPSRDICQRGTSLTIQCQVDSQVTMMFWYRQQPGQSLTLIATANQGSEATYESGFVIDKFPISRPNLTFSTLTVSNMSPEDSSIYLCSVEERDRGSGETQYFGPGTRLLVL.

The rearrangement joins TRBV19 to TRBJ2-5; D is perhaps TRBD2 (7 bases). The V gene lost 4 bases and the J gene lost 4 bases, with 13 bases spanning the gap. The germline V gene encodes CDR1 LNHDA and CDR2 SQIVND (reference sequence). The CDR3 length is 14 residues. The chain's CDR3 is CASSRGGLGETQYF. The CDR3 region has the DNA TGTGCCAGTAGTAGGGGGGGGCTTGGAGAGACCCAGTACTTC.

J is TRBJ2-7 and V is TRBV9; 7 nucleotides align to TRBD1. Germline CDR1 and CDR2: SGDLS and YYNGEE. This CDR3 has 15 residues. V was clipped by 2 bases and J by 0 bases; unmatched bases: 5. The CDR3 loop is CASSVSGQPSYEQYF. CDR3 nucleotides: TGTGCCAGCAGCGTCTCGGGACAGCCCTCCTACGAGCAGTACTTC.

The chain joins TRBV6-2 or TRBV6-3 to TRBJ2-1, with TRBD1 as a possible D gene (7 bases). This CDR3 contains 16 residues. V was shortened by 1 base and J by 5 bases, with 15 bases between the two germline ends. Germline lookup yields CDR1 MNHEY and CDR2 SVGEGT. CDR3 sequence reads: CASSYWGDSPNNEQFF. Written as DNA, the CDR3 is TGTGCCAGCAGTTACTGGGGGGACAGTCCAAACAATGAGCAGTTCTTC.

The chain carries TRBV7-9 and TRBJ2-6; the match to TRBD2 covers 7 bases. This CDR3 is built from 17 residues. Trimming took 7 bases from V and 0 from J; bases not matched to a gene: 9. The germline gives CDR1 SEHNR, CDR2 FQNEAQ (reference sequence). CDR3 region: CASTPRLADSGANVLTF. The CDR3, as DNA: TGTGCCAGCACCCCACGGCTAGCGGACTCTGGGGCCAACGTCCTGACTTTC. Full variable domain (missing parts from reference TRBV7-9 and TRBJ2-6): DTGVSQNPRHKITKRGQNVTFRCDPISEHNRLYWYRQTLGQGPEFLTYFQNEAQLEKSRLLSDRFSAERPKGSFSTLEIQRTEQGDSAMYLCASTPRLADSGANVLTFGAGSRLTVL.

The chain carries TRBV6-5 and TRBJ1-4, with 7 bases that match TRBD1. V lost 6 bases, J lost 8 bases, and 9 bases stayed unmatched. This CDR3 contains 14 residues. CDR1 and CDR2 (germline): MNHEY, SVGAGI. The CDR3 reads CASSRNRGGEKLFF. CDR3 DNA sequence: TGTGCCAGCAGCCGAAACAGGGGAGGAGAAAAACTGTTTTTT.

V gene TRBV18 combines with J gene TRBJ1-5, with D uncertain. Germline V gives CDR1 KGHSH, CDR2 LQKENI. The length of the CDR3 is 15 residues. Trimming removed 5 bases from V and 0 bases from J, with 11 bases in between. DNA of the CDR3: TGTGCCAGCTCAACTTCCCAGGTTAGCAATCAGCCCCAGCATTTT. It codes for CASSTSQVSNQPQHF.